The 5 T cell receptor beta chains below were found in one sample sequenced in a study of OX40 agonist ivuxolimab in advanced cancers. Libraries were built with the immunoSEQ multiplex PCR assay. TCRdb took this table from immuneACCESS and kept in-frame rearrangements with V and J called. Such tables lack part of the clones; where checked against another copy, unresolved V genes explain under half of the gap, and the rest is unexplained. A total of about 64,000 clones appear in this sample, 87% of them only once. The biggest ten clones account for over 2.5% of the sample. The sample consisted of CD4+ or CD8+ T cells sorted from blood, taken in a trial of the OX40 agonist ivuxolimab. The receptors were gathered from an adult with an advanced solid tumor such as melanoma, head and neck, liver or kidney cancer.

V is TRBV6-5 and J is TRBJ2-2; no firm D call. V shed 7 bases and J shed 0 bases, with 9 bases lying between them. Germline assignment: CDR1 MNHEY and CDR2 SVGAGI. The CDR3 totals 14 residues. CDR3 DNA sequence: TGTGCCAGCAAAGTGGGTTCGAACACCGGGGAGCTGTTTTTT. Its translation is CASKVGSNTGELFF.

The CDR3 protein is CASSWTGGNYGYTF. The DNA for the CDR3 is TGTGCCAGCAGTTGGACAGGGGGTAACTATGGCTACACCTTC. This rearrangement joins TRBV2 to TRBJ1-2, with 10 positions matching TRBD1. This CDR3 spans 14 amino acids. CDR1 is SNHLY, CDR2 FYNNEI, per germline. V was pared by 5 bases and J by 1 base, with 1 base of the junction left unmatched.

The V and J genes are TRBV4-1 and TRBJ1-3, with D perhaps TRBD1 (6 bases). The V end was cut by 0 bases, the J end by 2 bases, with 14 bases between. Germline V gene data show CDR1 as MGHRA and CDR2 as YSYEKL. The CDR3 extends over 17 amino acids. CDR3 DNA: TGCGCCAGCAGCCAAGACCCTTCGGCAGGGGCTGGAAACACCATATATTTT. This gives the protein CASSQDPSAGAGNTIYF.

As DNA, the CDR3 is TGTGCCAGCTCAAGGACTAGCGGTTCGGGTGGTACGCAGTATTTT. It yields the protein CASSRTSGSGGTQYF. The chain combines TRBV18 with TRBJ2-3, with 10 bases that match TRBD2. The CDR3 extends over 15 amino acids. The V gene's germline CDR1 is KGHSH and CDR2 LQKENI. Losses at the gene ends were 5 bases for V and 8 bases for J; bases not matched to a gene: 10.

V gene TRBV19 combines with J gene TRBJ2-2; no definite D call. Germline lookup yields CDR1 LNHDA and CDR2 SQIVND (reference sequence). The CDR3 has 12 amino acids. The ends were cut back, 5 bases at V and 6 bases at J, with 7 bases in the middle. CDR3 region: CASSQRAGELFF. The CDR3 DNA is TGTGCCAGTAGTCAGAGAGCCGGGGAGCTGTTTTTT.